This T cell receptor beta chain was identified in a study of cytomegalovirus exposure and HLA in healthy donors. Study observations and caveats: Most of the CMV-associated TCR beta chains (in a later analysis) appeared to be HLA-restricted. Usually a TCR sequence was rare, but some public TCRs were found in many donors.

This clone was seen a few times. Its matching antigen is unknown. The V end was cut by 5 bases, the J end by 4 bases, with 6 bases between. Germline V gene lookup returns CDR1 SEHNR and CDR2 FQNEAQ (reference sequence). The CDR3 length is 12 residues. PCR employed 60 Vbeta and 13 Jbeta primers. Sequenced by immunoSEQ multiplex PCR; TCRdb stores in-frame clones only, minus some. The sample includes 100,000 to 150,000 clones, roughly 86% of them seen just once. V gene TRBV7-9 combines with J gene TRBJ1-3; D gene ambiguous. This TCR was sampled from a young man in good health and CMV-seronegative. The material sequenced was PBMCs. CDR3 in amino acids: CASSPSGNTIYF. The CDR3 coding sequence is TGTGCCAGCAGCCCGAGCGGAAACACCATATATTTT. Supplemented by reference TRBV7-9 and TRBJ1-3, the full variable domain reads DTGVSQNPRHKITKRGQNVTFRCDPISEHNRLYWYRQTLGQGPEFLTYFQNEAQLEKSRLLSDRFSAERPKGSFSTLEIQRTEQGDSAMYLCASSPSGNTIYFGEGSWLTVV.